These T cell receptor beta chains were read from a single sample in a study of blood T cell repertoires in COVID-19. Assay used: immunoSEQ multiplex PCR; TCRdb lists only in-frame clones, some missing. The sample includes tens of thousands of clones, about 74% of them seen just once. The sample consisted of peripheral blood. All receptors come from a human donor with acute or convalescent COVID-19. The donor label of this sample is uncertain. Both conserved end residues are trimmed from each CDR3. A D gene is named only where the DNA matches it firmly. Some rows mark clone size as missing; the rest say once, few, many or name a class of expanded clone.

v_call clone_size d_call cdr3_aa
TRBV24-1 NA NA ATSDSVNTEAF
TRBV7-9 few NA ASSWRNTEAF
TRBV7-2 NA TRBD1 ASSLPGQGARGYT
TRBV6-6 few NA ASSLFNSPLH
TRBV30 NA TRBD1 AWSVREDRGVLNHNEQF
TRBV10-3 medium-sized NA AISPGYGYT
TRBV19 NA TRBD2 ASSPELAGVSTGELF
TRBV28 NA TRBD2 ASSWGSGTSGDTDTQY
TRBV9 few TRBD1 ASSVGQGSTIGYT
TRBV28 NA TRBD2 ASSPHPGGTTGELF
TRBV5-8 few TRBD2 ASSPVAGDTGELF
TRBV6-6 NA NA ASSWGDQPQH
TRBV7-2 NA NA ASSPGRGLAKNIQY
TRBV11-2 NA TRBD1 ASSFNRQGGETQY
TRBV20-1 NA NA SASGGNVGETQY
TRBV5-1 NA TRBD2 ASSPLAGSSGETQY
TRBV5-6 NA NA ASSRRTPQRTDTQY
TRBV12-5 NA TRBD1 ASGGQGEETQY
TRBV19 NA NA ASSIGNRAATEAF
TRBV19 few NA ASRQIGDTGELF
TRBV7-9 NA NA ASSPIAEQY
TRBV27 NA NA ASNFRDRGRYSNQPQH
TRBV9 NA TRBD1 ASSPTGGGNSPLH
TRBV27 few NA ASRTRGEQF
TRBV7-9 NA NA ASSLRRMGANSPLH
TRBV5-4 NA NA ASSPKDKNTEAF
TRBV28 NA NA ASSTRGYGYT
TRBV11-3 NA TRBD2 ASSFGGEETQY
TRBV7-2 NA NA ASSPPGRGETQY
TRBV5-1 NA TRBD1 ASSPSPGTGGEKLF
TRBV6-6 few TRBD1 ASSRDRVPSSGNTIY
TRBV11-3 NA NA ASSAQGNEQF
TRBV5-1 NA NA ASSLGIGNTEAF
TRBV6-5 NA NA ASSYSLRGGTEAF
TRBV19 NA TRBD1 ASSTTGAGETQY
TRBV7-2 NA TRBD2 ASSPRGGGGQETQY
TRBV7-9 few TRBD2 ASSASGGTQY
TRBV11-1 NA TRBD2 ASSFGTSNSYEQY
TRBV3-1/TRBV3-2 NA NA ASSRTGLSPLH
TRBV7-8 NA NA ASSLGQGMDTQY